This T cell receptor (beta chain) was recovered during a study of metastatic and nonmetastatic thyroid tumors. Study-level background: Blood and tumor or nodule tissue repertoires from malignant and benign thyroid patients were compared. Study outcomes and limitations: When malignant thyroid tumors were compared with benign nodules, TCR beta diversity was reportedly significantly higher in the malignant tumors. This held in both blood and tumor samples.

Original handling: Clinicopathological groups of papillary thyroid cancer showed CDR3 differences that were used to build a distant-metastasis classifier. With MiXCR, TCRdb called clones anew from the PCR reads. TCRdb, not the authors, supplied the V and J calls. The sample yields 20,000 to 25,000 clones, around a sixth seen once. By share, this clone counts as medium-sized. Its antigen is not known. Thyroid surgery took place with no prior treatment in any patient. The V gene lost 7 bases and the J gene lost 4 bases, with 11 bases spanning the gap. The germline gives CDR1 MNHNS, CDR2 SASEGT. The CDR3 totals 13 residues.

The chain employs TRBV6-1 and TRBJ1-5, with D perhaps TRBD1 (5 bases). The sample comprised blood. The sequence was collected from a female donor with papillary thyroid cancer or a benign thyroid nodule (not recorded which). Some clones in this sample may be carry-over from other donors' samples. Here the CDR3 DNA reads TGTGCCAGCACAGACAGCGATAATCAGCCCCAGCATTTT. It encodes CASTDSDNQPQHF.